A selection of T cell receptor beta chains follows, all from one sample in a study of blood T cell repertoires in COVID-19. Sequenced by immunoSEQ multiplex PCR; TCRdb stores in-frame clones only, minus some. This sample has 40,000 to 50,000 clones; under 85% occur once, and the top ten carry roughly 40%. The specimen sequenced was peripheral blood. These receptors were obtained from a woman at least 80 years old with acute or convalescent COVID-19. The CDR3 runs from the conserved cysteine through the conserved F or W. A D gene is named only where the DNA matches it firmly. Expanded clones are given a class, and other clones once, few, many or no size at all.

len	j_gene	v_gene	abundance	d_gene	CDR3nt	CDR3aa
15	TRBJ1-4	TRBV18	.	TRBD1	TGTGCCAGCTCACCACCGGTCAGGGGGAATGAAAAACTGTTTTTT	CASSPPVRGNEKLFF
16	TRBJ2-1	TRBV11-2	few	TRBD2	TGTGCCAGCAGCATCTTAGCGGGGGGGTCTAGGAATGAGCAGTTCTTC	CASSILAGGSRNEQFF
13	TRBJ1-1	TRBV18	.	.	TGTGCCAGCTCACCCGTACTGAGCACTGAAGCTTTCTTT	CASSPVLSTEAFF
13	TRBJ1-2	TRBV3-1/TRBV3-2	.	TRBD1	TGTGCCAGCAGCCTAACAGGGGACTATGGCTACACCTTC	CASSLTGDYGYTF
17	TRBJ2-3	TRBV28	once	TRBD1	TGTGCCAGCAGTTTATCCTCGACAGGGAAGGGAACAGATACGCAGTATTTT	CASSLSSTGKGTDTQYF
14	TRBJ2-5	TRBV25-1	.	TRBD1	TGTGCCAGCAGTGATAGGCAGGGGGTAGAGACCCAGTACTTC	CASSDRQGVETQYF
14	TRBJ1-1	TRBV7-9	.	.	TGTGCCAGCAGCCCGACAGGTCTGAACACTGAAGCTTTCTTT	CASSPTGLNTEAFF
18	TRBJ2-6	TRBV4-3	.	.	TGCGCCAGCAGCCAAGATTCGGGATATGGCTCTGGGGCCAACGTCCTGACTTTC	CASSQDSGYGSGANVLTF
11	TRBJ2-7	TRBV7-2	.	.	TGTGCCAGCACTGACACAGCCGAGCAGTACTTC	CASTDTAEQYF
18	TRBJ1-3	TRBV28	.	TRBD1	TGTGCCAGCACCGACGTCCGGGCTGACAGGGGCAATGGAAACACCATATATTTT	CASTDVRADRGNGNTIYF
16	TRBJ2-4	TRBV27	.	.	TGTGCCAGCAGTTCCTTAGCCTCTCTAGCCAAAAACATTCAGTACTTC	CASSSLASLAKNIQYF
13	TRBJ2-3	TRBV18	.	.	TGTGCCAGCTCAGAGGACAGCCGCAATACGCAGTATTTT	CASSEDSRNTQYF
17	TRBJ1-2	TRBV30	.	TRBD1	TGTGCCTGGAGTAGCGCCGGACAGGGGGCTTCAAACTATGGCTACACCTTC	CAWSSAGQGASNYGYTF
16	TRBJ1-4	TRBV5-6	.	TRBD1	TGTGCCAGCAGCCGCGACAGGGGAGGAACTAATGAAAAACTGTTTTTT	CASSRDRGGTNEKLFF
13	TRBJ1-4	TRBV5-5	few	.	TGTGCCAGCAGCTTAGTATCAGTCGAAAAACTGTTTTTT	CASSLVSVEKLFF
16	TRBJ1-4	TRBV4-1	.	TRBD1	TGCGCCAGCAGCCAAGAAGGGGGGACAGGGCGTGAAAAACTGTTTTTT	CASSQEGGTGREKLFF
14	TRBJ1-6	TRBV6-5	few	.	TGTGCCAGCAGTCCCTCGGGGTTTGGAGGGCCCCTCCACTTT	CASSPSGFGGPLHF
16	TRBJ2-7	TRBV5-1	.	TRBD1	TGCGCCAGCAGCTTGCAAGGGACAGGGGGCACCCGCAAGCAGTACTTC	CASSLQGTGGTRKQYF
12	TRBJ2-7	TRBV12-3/TRBV12-4	.	.	TGTGCCAGCAGGCATGAGGCGGACGAGCAGTACTTC	CASRHEADEQYF
17	TRBJ2-3	TRBV11-2	few	.	TGTGCCAGCAGCTTACTTGAAGGGCAGACTCTGGGAGGCACGCAGTATTTT	CASSLLEGQTLGGTQYF
16	TRBJ2-6	TRBV7-3	.	TRBD1	TGTGCCAGCAGCAAGGGGACAGGGGCTGGGGCCAACGTCCTGACTTTC	CASSKGTGAGANVLTF
15	TRBJ1-3	TRBV25-1	.	.	TGTGCCAGCCGCGACCCAAGGACAGCTGGAAACACCATATATTTT	CASRDPRTAGNTIYF
13	TRBJ1-1	TRBV19	.	.	TGTGCCAGTAGTATATTAACGGACACTGAAGCTTTCTTT	CASSILTDTEAFF
15	TRBJ1-5	TRBV6-6	.	.	TGTGCCAGCAGTCATCCGTTGAGGGACAATCAGCCCCAGCATTTT	CASSHPLRDNQPQHF
15	TRBJ2-2	TRBV5-1	.	.	TGCGCCAGCAGCTTGGGCACATCGAACACCGGGGAGCTGTTTTTT	CASSLGTSNTGELFF
14	TRBJ1-1	TRBV2	.	TRBD1	TGTGCCAGCACACCGGGACAGGGGGCCGCTGAAGCTTTCTTT	CASTPGQGAAEAFF
13	TRBJ1-4	TRBV30	.	.	TGTGCCTGGAGTGCTCAGGGAAGTGAAAAACTGTTTTTT	CAWSAQGSEKLFF
14	TRBJ2-2	TRBV24-1	.	.	TGTGCCACCCACTCCGCGGATCCCACCGGGGAGCTGTTTTTT	CATHSADPTGELFF
17	TRBJ1-2	TRBV7-2	.	TRBD1	TGTGCCAGCAGCTTAAACCCAAGTGGGACAGGGAACTATGGCTACACCTTC	CASSLNPSGTGNYGYTF
15	TRBJ2-7	TRBV5-4	.	.	TGTGCCAGCAGCTTGGAACGGGGGGCCCCCTACGAGCAGTACTTC	CASSLERGAPYEQYF
14	TRBJ1-2	TRBV9	.	.	TGTGCCAGCAGCCCCCAGGGCTACCTCTATGGCTACACCTTC	CASSPQGYLYGYTF
19	TRBJ1-4	TRBV6-2/TRBV6-3	.	TRBD1	TGTGCCAGCAGTCCCGGGGGGACTTTTCGACAGGGGGATAATGAAAAACTGTTTTTT	CASSPGGTFRQGDNEKLFF
16	TRBJ1-5	TRBV7-3	.	.	TGTGCCAGCAGCTTCCCGGGGAACTATAGCAATCAGCCCCAGCATTTT	CASSFPGNYSNQPQHF
13	TRBJ1-6	TRBV30	.	TRBD1	TGTGCCTGGAGTGGGACAGGGAATTCACCCCTCCACTTT	CAWSGTGNSPLHF
13	TRBJ1-6	TRBV30	few	TRBD1	TGTGCCTGGAAGACAGGGGGCGAGTCACCCCTCCACTTT	CAWKTGGESPLHF
14	TRBJ2-5	TRBV19	.	.	TGTGCCAGAGGCATGGGGAGGGACAAAGAGACCCAGTACTTC	CARGMGRDKETQYF
12	TRBJ1-4	TRBV6-2/TRBV6-3	.	.	TGTGCCAGCAGTTACCCGAATGAAAAACTGTTTTTT	CASSYPNEKLFF
13	TRBJ2-7	TRBV5-1	few	.	TGCGCCAGCAGCGCCCGACGGGCCTACGAGCAGTACTTC	CASSARRAYEQYF
13	TRBJ1-2	TRBV7-2	.	.	TGTGCCAGCAGGTTCAGCGGTATGGGTGGCTACACCTTC	CASRFSGMGGYTF
14	TRBJ2-1	TRBV7-9	few	TRBD1	TGTGCCAGCAGCTCTTCCGGGACAGGCAATGAGCAGTTCTTC	CASSSSGTGNEQFF
14	TRBJ2-3	TRBV7-2	.	.	TGTGCCAGCAGCTTATACGGGAGCACAGATACGCAGTATTTT	CASSLYGSTDTQYF
16	TRBJ2-5	TRBV15	.	.	TGTGCCACCAGCGTCCGAGGGGGGGCTTGGGTGGAGACCCAGTACTTC	CATSVRGGAWVETQYF
17	TRBJ2-6	TRBV4-3	.	TRBD1	TGCGCCAGCAGCCCCCAACAGGGGGCTGCTGGGGCCAACGTCCTGACTTTC	CASSPQQGAAGANVLTF
15	TRBJ2-1	TRBV9	few	.	TGTGCCAGCAGCCCACCCGCCAGGGGCGACAATGAGCAGTTCTTC	CASSPPARGDNEQFF
13	TRBJ1-2	TRBV19	.	TRBD1	TGTGCCAGTAACCCGGGACAGGGAGAAGGCTACACCTTC	CASNPGQGEGYTF
16	TRBJ1-2	TRBV5-1	.	.	TGCGCCAGCACCCTCATCCCGTCCCAGGGGTACGATGGCTACACCTTC	CASTLIPSQGYDGYTF
15	TRBJ1-5	TRBV6-5	.	TRBD1	TGTGCCAGCAGTATACGACAGGGAGGTAATCAGCCCCAGCATTTT	CASSIRQGGNQPQHF
19	TRBJ2-5	TRBV6-2/TRBV6-3	.	TRBD1	TGTGCCAGCAGTTATCAGGGGACAGTACAACTATCCGGGCGGGAGACCCAGTACTTC	CASSYQGTVQLSGRETQYF
14	TRBJ1-2	TRBV11-2	.	TRBD1	TGTGCCAGCAGCTTAGAGCAGGGGGCAGGTGGCTACACCTTC	CASSLEQGAGGYTF
15	TRBJ2-2	TRBV11-2	.	.	TGTGCCAGCAGCCCGATCGCGACAAACACCGGGGAGCTGTTTTTT	CASSPIATNTGELFF
15	TRBJ2-2	TRBV28	.	TRBD2	TGTGCCAGCAAACGTAGCGGGACTAACACCGGGGAGCTGTTTTTT	CASKRSGTNTGELFF
15	TRBJ2-7	TRBV6-1	.	TRBD2	TGTGCCAGCAGTGAAGTGGTAAGCGGGGCGTTGGTGCAGTACTTC	CASSEVVSGALVQYF
12	TRBJ2-5	TRBV7-8	.	.	TGTGCCAGCAGAAACCCCGGGGAGACCCAGTACTTC	CASRNPGETQYF
14	TRBJ1-4	TRBV24-1	once	TRBD1	TGTGCCACCAGTGCCGGGACAGGGACTGAAAAACTGTTTTTT	CATSAGTGTEKLFF
13	TRBJ2-3	TRBV2	.	.	TGTGCCAGCAATCTCGTCCCCCGAGATACGCAGTATTTT	CASNLVPRDTQYF
15	TRBJ2-6	TRBV7-9	.	.	TGTGCCAGCAGCTTGGCAGGGCCTGGGGCCAACGTCCTGACTTTC	CASSLAGPGANVLTF
15	TRBJ2-5	TRBV30	.	.	TGTGCCTGGAGTGTAAAAACAGGTCAAAGAGAGGCCCAGTACTTC	CAWSVKTGQREAQYF
16	TRBJ1-2	TRBV5-1	.	TRBD1	TGCGCCAGCAGCCTCGAACAGGGGGCGATGACCTATGGCTACACCTTC	CASSLEQGAMTYGYTF
13	TRBJ2-2	TRBV27	.	TRBD1	TGTGCTCCTCTGGCAGGGGGTCACGGGGAGCTGTTTTTT	CAPLAGGHGELFF
15	TRBJ1-3	TRBV3-1/TRBV3-2	.	.	TGTGCCAGCACCCCGGGGGGGGCGAGGGGAAACACCATATATTTT	CASTPGGARGNTIYF